The T cell receptor (beta chain) described here comes from a study of shared clonotypes between healthy human individuals. Germline CDR1 reads KGHSH; CDR2 reads LQKENI. This CDR3 has 14 amino acids. V was clipped by 4 bases and J by 7 bases; unmatched bases: 8. Study conclusions and caveats: Genetic and exposure-history diversity was limited by the few donors. Exclusively blood specimens were collected; tissue repertoires likely differ.

As for this clone: Antigen specificity is unknown.

It was at deep level that the assay was run. In the original workflow: ImmunoSEQ output held junction-only sequences without quality scores, so filtering differed. Sequencing was performed with immunoSEQ multiplex PCR; in TCRdb, only in-frame clones are kept and a portion is missing. D and trimming come from the DNA, and the V and J calls and clone size come from that table. The table has about 1.5 million clones, around 95% seen once. The TCR was taken from a man younger than 45 in good health. Sequences were obtained from naive CD4+ T cells sorted from blood. The subset here: CD45RA+ positively selected. V and J are TRBV18 and TRBJ2-7; TRBD2 aligns across 9 bases. The CDR3 DNA follows: TGTGCCAGCTCACGCAGCGGGGGGCCGGGTGAGCAGTACTTC. This codes for CASSRSGGPGEQYF.